This is a list of T cell receptor beta chains from one sample in a study of blood T cell repertoires in COVID-19. Here immunoSEQ multiplex PCR was the method, and the copy in TCRdb shows in-frame clones only, minus some. The table has over 200,000 clones, 70% to 85% seen once. The material sequenced was PBMCs or T cells enriched from blood (not recorded which). The receptors derive from a man in his 60s who had recovered from COVID-19. Both conserved end residues are part of each CDR3. A D gene is named only where the DNA matches it firmly. Only some rows state a clone size, as once, few, many or a class for expanded clones.

j_call,v_call,clone_size,d_call,cdr3_nt,cdr3_aa
TRBJ2-5,TRBV2,.,.,TGTGCCAGCAGTGACCAGGCTCGAGAGACCCAGTACTTC,CASSDQARETQYF
TRBJ2-2,TRBV19,.,.,TGTGCCAGTAGACTACAGGGATCCACCGGGGAGCTGTTTTTT,CASRLQGSTGELFF
TRBJ2-3,TRBV4-3,.,.,TGCGCCAGCAGCCAAGATGTAGGGGGGGTAGCTCCAGATACGCAGTATTTT,CASSQDVGGVAPDTQYF
TRBJ1-5,TRBV2,.,.,TGTGCCAGCAGAGAACAGGGCGGTGGCAATCAGCCCCAGCATTTT,CASREQGGGNQPQHF
TRBJ1-4,TRBV6-1,.,TRBD1,TGTGCCAGCAGTGACGCCGGGACAGGGTATGAAAAACTGTTTTTT,CASSDAGTGYEKLFF
TRBJ1-1,TRBV5-1,.,.,TGCGCCAGCAGCTTGGATCCCGGTCGGGACACTGAAGCTTTCTTT,CASSLDPGRDTEAFF
TRBJ2-7,TRBV5-6,few,TRBD2,TGTGCCAGCAAGGCACTAGCGACGGGCGAGCAGTACTTC,CASKALATGEQYF
TRBJ2-7,TRBV28,.,TRBD1,TGTGCCAGCAGTTTGGACAGGGGGACCTACGAGCAGTACTTC,CASSLDRGTYEQYF
TRBJ2-2,TRBV24-1,once,TRBD2,TGTGCCACCAGTGATCGAAGCGGGGCGGCGTATAACACCGGGGAGCTGTTTTTT,CATSDRSGAAYNTGELFF
TRBJ2-7,TRBV11-2,.,.,TGTGCCAGCAGCTTAGAGAGGCAGGGGACCTACGAGCAGTACTTC,CASSLERQGTYEQYF
TRBJ1-3,TRBV4-3,.,TRBD1,TGCGCCAGCAGCCAGTTTCCCGTGGACAGGGTCTCTGGAAACACCATATATTTT,CASSQFPVDRVSGNTIYF
TRBJ2-5,TRBV19,.,TRBD1,TGTGCCACCTCACGACGGGCGGGACAGGGGCAAGAGACCCAGTACTTC,CATSRRAGQGQETQYF
TRBJ1-6,TRBV4-3,.,.,TGCGCCAGCAGCCAAGATCTCCCAGGGGACTATCCTTCTAATTCACCCCTCCACTTT,CASSQDLPGDYPSNSPLHF
TRBJ1-1,TRBV3-1/TRBV3-2,.,.,TGTGCCAGCAGCCAAGAAGCGGGACTGGGAGCTTTCTTT,CASSQEAGLGAFF
TRBJ2-5,TRBV5-6,.,TRBD2,TGTGCCAGCAGCTTAGCGGGGGGGCGAGAGACCCAGTACTTC,CASSLAGGRETQYF
TRBJ2-7,TRBV5-6,once,TRBD2,TGTGCCAGCAGCTCCAACCCCCGACTAGCGGGGCTGTACGAGCAGTACTTC,CASSSNPRLAGLYEQYF
TRBJ2-7,TRBV5-1,.,.,TGCGCCAGCAGCTCCGGCGGGGCGGGGCCGAGCTCCTACGAGCAGTACTTC,CASSSGGAGPSSYEQYF
TRBJ1-5,TRBV5-6,.,.,TGTGCCAGCAGCTTGAGAATCTCGGGCAATCAGCCCCAGCATTTT,CASSLRISGNQPQHF
TRBJ1-1,TRBV5-1,.,.,TGCGCCAGCAGCTTTGACATGTACACTGAAGCTTTCTTT,CASSFDMYTEAFF
TRBJ2-5,TRBV3-1/TRBV3-2,.,TRBD2,TGTGCCAGCAGCCAACTAGCGGGGGGCCAAGAGACCCAGTACTTC,CASSQLAGGQETQYF
TRBJ1-5,TRBV19,.,TRBD1,TGTGCCACCACTGGGTCCAGGGGGAGCAATCAGCCCCAGCATTTT,CATTGSRGSNQPQHF
TRBJ2-3,TRBV6-5,.,.,TGTGCCAGCAGTTATTCACAGGACCGTAATACGCAGTATTTT,CASSYSQDRNTQYF
TRBJ1-2,TRBV24-1,.,TRBD1,TGTGCCACCAGTGATAAGGACAGGAACTATGGCTACACCTTC,CATSDKDRNYGYTF
TRBJ1-1,TRBV6-5,few,.,TGTGCCAGCAATAAGGGGCAGGGGAACACTGAAGCTTTCTTT,CASNKGQGNTEAFF
TRBJ1-5,TRBV24-1,.,.,TGTGCCAGACCATGGGGTACAGGGTTGTGGCCCCAGCATTTT,CARPWGTGLWPQHF
TRBJ2-5,TRBV7-2,.,TRBD2,TGTGCCAGCAGCTTAGGAGGGGGTAGCGGGGCCCAAGAGACCCAGTACTTC,CASSLGGGSGAQETQYF
TRBJ2-7,TRBV29-1,.,.,TGCAGCGTTGAAGATCTCGGGTCATCCTACGAGCAGTACTTC,CSVEDLGSSYEQYF
TRBJ2-7,TRBV29-1,.,.,TGCAGCGTTGCTAAGGACAATGTTCAGCAGTACTTC,CSVAKDNVQQYF
TRBJ2-7,TRBV6-5,.,TRBD2,TGTGCCAGCAGTTACGAAAGGACTAGCTCCTACGAGCAGTACTTC,CASSYERTSSYEQYF
TRBJ1-1,TRBV18,.,.,TGTGCCAGCTCACCAATACAGGGATACACTGAAGCTTTCTTT,CASSPIQGYTEAFF
TRBJ1-5,TRBV18,.,.,TGTGCCAGCTCACCCTCACCAAGCACAGGGAGCAATCAGCCCCAGCATTTT,CASSPSPSTGSNQPQHF
TRBJ2-1,TRBV27,.,TRBD1,TGTGCCAGCAGTGCGCACAGGGGGCAGGTCAATGAGCAGTTCTTC,CASSAHRGQVNEQFF
TRBJ2-2,TRBV4-2,.,TRBD1,TGTGCCAGCAGCGCCAGGGGGACCACCTCCGGGGAGCTGTTTTTT,CASSARGTTSGELFF
TRBJ1-1,TRBV6-1,.,TRBD1,TGTGCCAGCAGTGAAATGACAGGGGTTGGCACTGAAGCTTTCTTT,CASSEMTGVGTEAFF
TRBJ2-3,TRBV3-1/TRBV3-2,.,TRBD1,TGTGCCAGCAGCCAAGAGAGTCAGGGGGCCGGAGATACGCAGTATTTT,CASSQESQGAGDTQYF
TRBJ1-5,TRBV19,.,TRBD1,TGTGCCAGTAGTCGAGACAGGGGGCGTTATAGCAATCAGCCCCAGCATTTT,CASSRDRGRYSNQPQHF
TRBJ1-1,TRBV5-1,.,.,TGCGCCAGCAGCTGGGGGGTGAACACTGAAGCTTTCTTT,CASSWGVNTEAFF
TRBJ2-7,TRBV19,.,TRBD1,TGTGCCAGTAGTATACAGGGGGCGCCGAGCGAGCAGTACTTC,CASSIQGAPSEQYF
TRBJ2-5,TRBV2,.,TRBD1,TGTGCCAGAGGGGGCGCGGAGACCCAGTACTTC,CARGGAETQYF
TRBJ1-1,TRBV5-1,.,TRBD1,TGCGCCAGCAGCGAGGGACAGGTGGGGAACACTGAAGCTTTCTTT,CASSEGQVGNTEAFF
TRBJ2-7,TRBV11-2,.,TRBD1,TGTGCCAGCAGCTTAGTCCCGACAGGGGTTAACGAGCAGTACTTC,CASSLVPTGVNEQYF
TRBJ1-1,TRBV6-5,.,.,TGTGCCAGCAGTTACTTACAGGGCGCAAATGAAGCTTTCTTT,CASSYLQGANEAFF
TRBJ1-2,TRBV10-3,.,.,TGTGCCATCAGTGAGGGGCAGAACTATGGCTACACCTTC,CAISEGQNYGYTF
TRBJ2-6,TRBV11-3,.,.,TGTGCCAGCAGCTTAGGTCAGGGGCTCCACTCTGGGGCCAACGTCCTGACTTTC,CASSLGQGLHSGANVLTF
TRBJ1-5,TRBV7-9,.,.,TGTGCCAGCAGCCCCGGTACGGGTTTTCAGCCCCAGCATTTT,CASSPGTGFQPQHF
TRBJ1-1,TRBV2,.,.,TGTGCCAGCAGTGTCGGCTTATCACGGGTGAACACTGAAGCTTTCTTT,CASSVGLSRVNTEAFF
TRBJ1-1,TRBV25-1,.,.,TGTGCCAGCAGTGAATACGGGGGGACGAACACTGAAGCTTTCTTT,CASSEYGGTNTEAFF
TRBJ1-1,TRBV29-1,.,TRBD1,TGCAGCACGAATTCAGGGGGCACTGAAGCTTTCTTT,CSTNSGGTEAFF
TRBJ2-7,TRBV6-5,.,.,TGTGCCAGCAGTTACTCTAGGCCAGGGGAAAGGTACGAGCAGTACTTC,CASSYSRPGERYEQYF
TRBJ1-4,TRBV19,.,TRBD1,TGTGCCAGTAGTTACGGGCAGGGGGGAATTAATGAAAAACTGTTTTTT,CASSYGQGGINEKLFF
TRBJ1-6,TRBV6-5,.,.,TGTGCCAGCAGCTACAGGGAGGCTAATTCACCCCTCCACTTT,CASSYREANSPLHF
TRBJ2-3,TRBV10-3,.,.,TGTGCCACTACCACCGGAGGGCGCACAGATACGCAGTATTTT,CATTTGGRTDTQYF
TRBJ2-5,TRBV10-3,.,.,TGTGCCATCGGGCCAGGGGAGGGGGAGACCCAGTACTTC,CAIGPGEGETQYF
TRBJ2-7,TRBV12-5,.,.,TGTGCTAGTGGTTTTTTCAGGGATAGGGGTGGCTACGAGCAGTACTTC,CASGFFRDRGGYEQYF
TRBJ2-7,TRBV24-1,.,TRBD1,TGTGCCACCAGTGATTCAGGGGGAAGCTTAGTAGAGCAGTACTTC,CATSDSGGSLVEQYF